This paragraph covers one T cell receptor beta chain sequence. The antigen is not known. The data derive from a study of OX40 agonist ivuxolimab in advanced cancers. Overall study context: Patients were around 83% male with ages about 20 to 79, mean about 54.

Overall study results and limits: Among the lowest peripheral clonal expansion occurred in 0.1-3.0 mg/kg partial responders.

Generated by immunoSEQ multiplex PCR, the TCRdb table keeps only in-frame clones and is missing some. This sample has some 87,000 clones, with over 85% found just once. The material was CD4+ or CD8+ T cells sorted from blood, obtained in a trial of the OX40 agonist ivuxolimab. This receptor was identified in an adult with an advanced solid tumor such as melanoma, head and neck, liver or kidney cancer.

The DNA for the CDR3 is TGTGCCAGTAGTGGGGGACAGGGGATGTACGAGCAGTACTTC. Translating gives CASSGGQGMYEQYF. J is TRBJ2-7 and V is TRBV19, with 10 bases fitting TRBD1. The CDR3 spans 14 residues. Germline CDR1 is LNHDA and CDR2 is SQIVND (reference sequence). The V segment lost 5 bases and the J segment 4 bases; nucleotides outside the gene matches: 5.